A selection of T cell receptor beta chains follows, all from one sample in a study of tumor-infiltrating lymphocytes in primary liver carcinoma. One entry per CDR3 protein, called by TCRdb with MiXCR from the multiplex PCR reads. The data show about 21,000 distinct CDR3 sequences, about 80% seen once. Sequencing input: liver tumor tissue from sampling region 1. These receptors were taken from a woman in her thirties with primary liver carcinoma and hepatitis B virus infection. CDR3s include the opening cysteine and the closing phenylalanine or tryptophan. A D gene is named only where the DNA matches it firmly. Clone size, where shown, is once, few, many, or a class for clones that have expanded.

CARSIPGLGLAINIQYF TGTGCCAGGTCGATCCCCGGGCTGGGCCTAGCCATAAACATTCAGTACTTC once TRBV12-3/TRBV12-4 - TRBJ2-4
CASSLGVAQETQYF TGTGCCAGTAGCTTAGGGGTGGCTCAAGAGACCCAGTACTTC - TRBV7-3 - TRBJ2-5
CASSLDIGRREQYF TGTGCCAGCAGCTTAGATATCGGGAGAAGGGAGCAGTACTTC - TRBV11-2 - TRBJ2-7
CASTSLLSGTYTQYF TGTGCCAGTACCTCCTTACTTTCTGGCACATATACGCAGTATTTT - TRBV11-2 - TRBJ2-3
CASSRADFVYDQYF TGCGCCAGCAGCCGGGCGGACTTCGTATACGATCAGTACTTC - TRBV5-1 - TRBJ2-7
CASSLYPKGTQYF TGTGCCAGCAGCCTATACCCTAAGGGTACGCAGTATTTT few TRBV11-2 - TRBJ2-3
CAISERLLVLRSNYNYTF TGTGCCATCAGTGAACGGCTCCTGGTCCTTAGATCTAACTATAACTACACCTTC - TRBV6-1 - TRBJ1-2
CASNPLTGFTGEVFF TGTGCCAGTAATCCGCTGACAGGGTTCACCGGGGAGGTGTTTTTT once TRBV6-5 - TRBJ2-2
CASSLSGSAYEQYF TGTGCCAGCAGCTTGAGCGGGAGTGCCTACGAGCAGTACTTC many TRBV7-9 TRBD2 TRBJ2-7
CSARGTGNQPQHF TGCAGTGCTAGGGGGACCGGCAATCAGCCCCAGCATTTT many TRBV20-1 - TRBJ1-5
CANSQDDTETQYF TGCGCCAACAGCCAAGACGACACAGAGACTCAGTACTTC many TRBV4-1 - TRBJ2-5
CASSLAEREETQYF TGTGCCAGCAGTTTAGCAGAGCGCGAAGAGACCCAATACTTC - TRBV11-1 - TRBJ2-5
CASSFIARIYEQYF TGTGCCAGCAGCTTCATTGCTAGAATTTACGAGCAGTATTTC - TRBV28 - TRBJ2-7
CASSQRQASYNEQFF TGTGCTAGCAGCCAGAGACAGGCCTCATACAATGAGCAGTTCTTC - TRBV11-1 - TRBJ2-1
CASSQTTGLKTYEQYF TGTGCCAGTAGCCAAACCACGGGACTTAAAACCTACGAGCAGTACTTC - TRBV7-9 - TRBJ2-7
CAISENMAASAYNEQFF TGTGCCATCAGCGAGAATATGGCGGCTAGCGCCTACAATGAGCAGTTCTTC - TRBV10-3 - TRBJ2-1
CTSSLGQGAHNEQFF TGTACCAGCAGCTTGGGACAGGGCGCTCATAATGAGCAGTTCTTC - TRBV11-1 TRBD1 TRBJ2-1
CASSVLAGWPRSNTGELLF TGCGCCAGCAGCGTACTAGCGGGATGGCCCCGTTCGAACACCGGGGAGCTCTTGTTT once TRBV4-3 TRBD2 TRBJ2-2
CSVGRRDTEGLFF TGCAGCGTTGGGAGACGAGACACGGAGGGGCTGTTTTTT - TRBV29-1 - TRBJ2-2
CTSSFAVEGGTDTQYF TGTACCAGCAGCTTTGCCGTGGAGGGGGGCACAGATACGCAGTATTTT - TRBV5-5 - TRBJ2-3
CATSDVNINEQFF TGTGCCACCAGTGATGTTAATATCAATGAGCAGTTCTTC - TRBV24-1 - TRBJ2-1
CASSIVALGSPLHF - - TRBV5-6 - TRBJ1-6
CASSTSQAGGYNEQFF TGTGCCAGCAGCACTTCTCAAGCGGGAGGATACAATGAACAGTTCTTC - TRBV11-2 TRBD2 TRBJ2-1
CASSFQETQYF TGTGCCAGCAGCTTCCAAGAGACCCAGTACTTC - TRBV13 - TRBJ2-5
CASSSTRHGFLDDQFF TGTGCCAGCAGTTCAACGAGACATGGCTTCTTGGATGACCAGTTCTTC once TRBV11-3 - TRBJ2-1
CANSSTLDREGQIGQYF TGTGCCAACAGTTCCACCCTAGACCGGGAAGGCCAGATAGGGCAGTATTTT - TRBV6-6 - TRBJ2-3
CVSSRDTFSYVQYF TGTGTCAGCAGCCGGGACACCTTCTCCTACGTGCAGTACTTC - TRBV11-2 - TRBJ2-7
CASSYSGTSERADTQYF TGTGCCAGCAGTTACTCGGGGACTAGCGAGCGCGCAGATACGCAGTATTTT - TRBV6-2/TRBV6-3 TRBD2 TRBJ2-3